The rows below give T cell receptor beta chains drawn from one sample of a study of T cell responses to AZD1222 COVID-19 vaccine. TCRdb keeps only in-frame clones here, not all; method: immunoSEQ multiplex PCR. The data contain about 100,000 clones, about 85% of them singletons. Material: peripheral blood, obtained on day 0 of AZD1222 vaccination. All receptors derive from an adult in good health. The CDR3 runs from the conserved cysteine through the conserved F or W. The D gene is left open where the match is weak. Size is stated for part of the rows, as once, few or many counts, or as a class when the clone is expanded.

v_call	j_call	clone_size	d_call	cdr3_aa	cdr3_nt
TRBV27	TRBJ2-7	.	TRBD1	CASSETGTGDSYEQYF	TGTGCCAGCAGCGAGACCGGGACAGGCGACTCCTACGAGCAGTACTTC
TRBV6-2/TRBV6-3	TRBJ2-5	.	.	CASSYRDVETQYF	TGTGCCAGCAGTTACCGGGACGTAGAGACCCAGTACTTC
TRBV10-1	TRBJ1-6	.	TRBD1	CASLSGTGPNSPLHF	TGCGCCAGCCTCTCCGGGACAGGCCCTAATTCACCCCTCCACTTT
TRBV28	TRBJ1-5	.	TRBD1	CASRLKEWTGGLEGLNQPQHF	TGTGCCAGCAGACTAAAGGAGTGGACAGGGGGCCTCGAGGGCCTTAATCAGCCCCAGCATTTT
TRBV6-2/TRBV6-3	TRBJ2-3	.	TRBD2	CASSYTSGRDTTDTQYF	TGTGCCAGCAGTTATACTAGCGGGAGGGATACGACAGATACGCAGTATTTT
TRBV19	TRBJ1-1	once	TRBD1	CASSVTGAGTEAFF	TGTGCCAGTAGTGTAACAGGGGCGGGGACTGAAGCTTTCTTT
TRBV7-3	TRBJ2-7	.	.	CASSLDGGGNEQYF	TGTGCCAGCAGCTTAGACGGGGGTGGAAACGAGCAGTACTTC
TRBV13	TRBJ1-1	.	.	CASSLTRMNTEAFF	TGTGCCAGCAGCTTAACCCGAATGAACACTGAAGCTTTCTTT
TRBV19	TRBJ2-1	.	.	CASSTGYNEQFF	TGTGCCAGTAGTACTGGGTACAATGAGCAGTTCTTC
TRBV9	TRBJ2-1	.	TRBD2	CASSVGTSGGPYNEQFF	TGTGCCAGCAGCGTGGGGACTAGCGGGGGACCCTACAATGAGCAGTTCTTC
TRBV30	TRBJ1-6	few	.	CAWSAGRFAYNSPLHF	TGTGCCTGGAGTGCAGGGAGGTTCGCCTATAATTCACCCCTCCACTTT
TRBV6-4	TRBJ2-1	.	TRBD2	CASSGGGGYNEQFF	TGTGCCAGCAGTGGCGGGGGAGGCTACAATGAGCAGTTCTTC
TRBV5-4	TRBJ1-5	.	TRBD1	CASSFYTGAKNQPQHF	TGTGCCAGCAGCTTCTACACAGGGGCCAAGAATCAGCCCCAGCATTTT
TRBV27	TRBJ1-6	.	.	CASSTGSNNSPLHF	TGTGCCAGCAGTACAGGGTCCAATAATTCACCCCTCCACTTT
TRBV21-1	TRBJ1-5	.	.	CASSIKTGSRQPQHF	TGTGCCAGCAGCATCAAGACAGGGAGTCGGCAGCCCCAGCATTTT
TRBV5-4	TRBJ1-2	.	.	CASSLQGSDYGYTF	TGTGCCAGCAGCTTGCAGGGGTCTGACTATGGCTACACCTTC
TRBV28	TRBJ1-6	.	.	CASSLTRDSSPLHF	TGTGCCAGCAGTTTAACCCGGGATAGTTCACCCCTCCACTTT
TRBV30	TRBJ1-5	.	.	CAWSTWTNSNQPQHF	TGTGCCTGGAGTACCTGGACAAATAGCAATCAGCCCCAGCATTTT
TRBV5-4	TRBJ2-3	.	TRBD2	CASSKWAGDLEDTQYF	TGTGCCAGCAGCAAATGGGCGGGGGACCTGGAAGATACGCAGTATTTT
TRBV7-8	TRBJ2-1	.	.	CASSLDPRDSSYNEQFF	TGTGCCAGCAGCTTAGATCCGAGGGATAGCTCCTACAATGAGCAGTTCTTC
TRBV24-1	TRBJ2-1	.	TRBD1	CATSDLRGQGAGVPSYNEQFF	TGTGCCACCAGTGATTTGCGTGGACAGGGAGCGGGCGTACCTTCCTACAATGAGCAGTTCTTC
TRBV6-5	TRBJ2-5	.	.	CASTAGGLGETQYF	TGTGCCAGCACCGCCGGGGGGCTGGGGGAGACCCAGTACTTC
TRBV11-1	TRBJ1-6	.	TRBD1	CASRLTGGLASPLHF	TGTGCCAGCAGGTTGACAGGGGGCTTAGCTTCACCCCTCCACTTT
TRBV12-3/TRBV12-4	TRBJ1-3	.	.	CASSPSTGNTIYF	TGTGCCAGCAGTCCCTCGACGGGAAACACCATATATTTT
TRBV9	TRBJ2-3	.	.	CASSVTSTDTQYF	TGTGCCAGCAGCGTCACCAGCACAGATACGCAGTATTTT
TRBV6-5	TRBJ2-5	.	.	CASSYPDGGSLGTQYF	TGTGCCAGCAGTTACCCCGATGGGGGCTCCCTGGGGACCCAGTACTTC
TRBV3-1/TRBV3-2	TRBJ2-1	.	TRBD2	CASSQDPGGDNEQFF	TGTGCCAGCAGCCAAGACCCGGGGGGAGACAATGAGCAGTTCTTC
TRBV7-9	TRBJ1-2	.	.	CASSLVMGAQLGYTF	TGTGCCAGCAGCTTAGTGATGGGGGCGCAGCTTGGCTACACCTTC
TRBV4-3	TRBJ2-2	few	.	CASSQDPKLGELFF	TGCGCCAGCAGCCAAGATCCGAAGTTGGGGGAGCTGTTTTTT
TRBV29-1	TRBJ1-1	.	.	CSVVPGNTEAFF	TGCAGCGTTGTGCCGGGGAACACTGAAGCTTTCTTT
TRBV28	TRBJ1-2	.	.	CASSDTGESGYTF	TGTGCCAGCAGTGACACCGGGGAGAGTGGCTACACCTTC
TRBV6-5	TRBJ1-1	.	.	CASSEGQENTEAFF	TGTGCCAGCAGCGAGGGGCAGGAGAACACTGAAGCTTTCTTT
TRBV19	TRBJ1-2	.	.	CASSISGFYTF	TGTGCCAGTAGTATTTCAGGGTTCTACACCTTC
TRBV29-1	TRBJ1-5	.	.	CSVSRDIQQPQHF	TGCAGCGTGTCCCGGGACATTCAGCAGCCCCAGCATTTT
TRBV5-6	TRBJ2-1	.	TRBD2	CASSLRLGGFNEQFF	TGTGCCAGCAGCTTAAGGCTGGGGGGGTTCAATGAGCAGTTCTTC
TRBV4-2	TRBJ1-1	.	.	CASGSHTEAFF	TGTGCCAGCGGGAGCCACACTGAAGCTTTCTTT
TRBV7-2	TRBJ2-5	medium-sized	.	CASSPARQETQYF	TGTGCCAGCAGCCCAGCCCGTCAAGAGACCCAGTACTTC
TRBV12-5	TRBJ1-4	.	.	CASGLGQGTNEKLFF	TGTGCTAGTGGTTTGGGCCAGGGAACTAATGAAAAACTGTTTTTT